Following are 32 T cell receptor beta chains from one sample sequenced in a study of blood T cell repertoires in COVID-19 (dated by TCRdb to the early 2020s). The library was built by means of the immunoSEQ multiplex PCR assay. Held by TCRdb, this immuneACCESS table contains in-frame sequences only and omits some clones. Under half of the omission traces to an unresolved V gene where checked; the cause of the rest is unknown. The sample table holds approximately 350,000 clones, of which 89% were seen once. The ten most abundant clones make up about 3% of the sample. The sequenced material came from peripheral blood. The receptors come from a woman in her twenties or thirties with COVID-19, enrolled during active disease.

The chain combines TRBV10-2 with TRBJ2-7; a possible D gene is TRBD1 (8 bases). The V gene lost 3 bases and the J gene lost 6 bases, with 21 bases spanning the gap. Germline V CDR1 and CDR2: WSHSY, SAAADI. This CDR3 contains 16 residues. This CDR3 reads CASSDNLQGGSFEQYF. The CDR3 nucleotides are TGCGCCAGCAGTGACAACCTACAGGGGGGGAGTTTCGAGCAGTACTTC.

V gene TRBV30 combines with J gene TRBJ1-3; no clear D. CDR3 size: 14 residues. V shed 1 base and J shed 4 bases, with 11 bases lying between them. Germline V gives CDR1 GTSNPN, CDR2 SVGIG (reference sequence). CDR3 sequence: CAWSDAYTGNTIYF. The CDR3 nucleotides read TGTGCCTGGAGTGACGCGTATACGGGAAACACCATATATTTT.

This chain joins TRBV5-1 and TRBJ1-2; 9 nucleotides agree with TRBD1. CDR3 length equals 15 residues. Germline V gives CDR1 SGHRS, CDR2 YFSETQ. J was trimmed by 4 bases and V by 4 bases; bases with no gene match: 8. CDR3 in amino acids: CASSPEGQGGYGYTF. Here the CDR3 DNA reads TGCGCCAGCAGCCCGGAGGGACAGGGCGGCTATGGCTACACCTTC.

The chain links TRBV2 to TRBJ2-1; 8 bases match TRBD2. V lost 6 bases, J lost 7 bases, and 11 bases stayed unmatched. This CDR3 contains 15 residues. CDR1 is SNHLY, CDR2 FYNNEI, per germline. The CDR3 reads CASSHKRERINEQFF. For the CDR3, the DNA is TGTGCCAGCAGCCATAAGCGGGAGAGAATAAATGAGCAGTTCTTC.

CDR3 DNA sequence: TGTGCCAGCAGCTTAGTTAGAGAGACCCAGTACTTC. It yields the protein CASSLVRETQYF. This chain connects TRBV7-9 to TRBJ2-5; no definite D call. The CDR3 totals 12 residues. Germline V gene data show CDR1 as SEHNR and CDR2 as FQNEAQ (reference sequence). V lost 1 base to trimming and J lost 4 bases, with 4 bases between them.

CDR3 amino acids: CASSQPYREGYNSPLHF. CDR3 nucleotide sequence: TGTGCCAGCAGTCAACCCTACAGGGAGGGTTATAATTCACCCCTCCACTTT. This rearrangement joins TRBV28 to TRBJ1-6; D possibly corresponds to TRBD1 (6 bases). Germline-derived CDR1 and CDR2 are MDHEN and SYDVKM. The CDR3 sequence is 17 residues long. V lost 5 bases to trimming and J lost 4 bases, with 18 bases between them.

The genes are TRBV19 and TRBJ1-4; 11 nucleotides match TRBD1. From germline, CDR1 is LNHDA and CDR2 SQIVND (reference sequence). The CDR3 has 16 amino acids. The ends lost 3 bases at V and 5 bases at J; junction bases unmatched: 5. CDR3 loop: CASSIGQGATNEKLFF. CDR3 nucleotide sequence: TGTGCCAGTAGTATCGGACAGGGGGCCACGAATGAAAAACTGTTTTTT.

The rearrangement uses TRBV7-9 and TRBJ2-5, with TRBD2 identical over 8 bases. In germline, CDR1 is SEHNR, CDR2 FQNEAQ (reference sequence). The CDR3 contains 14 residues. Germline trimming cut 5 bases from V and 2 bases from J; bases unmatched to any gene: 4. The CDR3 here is CASSHGGGQETQYF. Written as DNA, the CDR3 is TGTGCCAGCAGCCACGGGGGGGGACAAGAGACCCAGTACTTC.

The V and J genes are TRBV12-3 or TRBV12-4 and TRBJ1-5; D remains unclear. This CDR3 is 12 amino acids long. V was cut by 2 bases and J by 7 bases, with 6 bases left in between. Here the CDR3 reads CASSLTRQPQHF. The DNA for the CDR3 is TGTGCCAGCAGTTTAACCAGGCAGCCCCAGCATTTT.

For the CDR3, the DNA is TGTGCCACCAGTGGGGGGGGACCTTACTACGAGCAGTACTTC. Its translation is CATSGGGPYYEQYF. The chain joins TRBV24-1 to TRBJ2-7, with 7 bases that match TRBD2. With V trimmed by 5 bases and J by 3 bases, 6 bases remained unmatched. The V gene's germline CDR1 is KGHDR and CDR2 SFDVKD. This CDR3 is 14 amino acids long.

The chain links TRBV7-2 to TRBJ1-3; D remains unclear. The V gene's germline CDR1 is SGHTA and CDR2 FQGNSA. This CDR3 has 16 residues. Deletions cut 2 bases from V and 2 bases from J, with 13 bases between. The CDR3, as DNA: TGTGCCAGCAGCTTAACGGGTTCCGGGGCTGGAAACACCATATATTTT. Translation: CASSLTGSGAGNTIYF.

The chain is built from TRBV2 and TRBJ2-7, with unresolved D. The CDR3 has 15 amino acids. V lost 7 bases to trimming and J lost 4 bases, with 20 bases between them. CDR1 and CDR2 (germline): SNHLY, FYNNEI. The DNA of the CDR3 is TGTGCCAGCAAAAATCAGGCAGGTTCACAATACGAGCAGTACTTC. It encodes CASKNQAGSQYEQYF.

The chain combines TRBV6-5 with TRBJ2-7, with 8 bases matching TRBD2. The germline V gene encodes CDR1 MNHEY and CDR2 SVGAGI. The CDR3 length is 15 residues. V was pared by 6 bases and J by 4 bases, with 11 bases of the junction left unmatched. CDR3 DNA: TGTGCCAGCAGCTCCGACGGGGGGGCGTCTTACGAGCAGTACTTC. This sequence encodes CASSSDGGASYEQYF.

CDR3 DNA sequence: TGTGCCAGCAGCTTGGTTTCAGGCTATGGCTACACCTTC. Its protein product is CASSLVSGYGYTF. V usage is TRBV11-1 and J usage is TRBJ1-2; D is undetermined. This CDR3 has 13 residues. The germline V and J ends were trimmed by 3 bases and 4 bases, with 9 bases remaining between them. Germline CDR1 is SGHAT and CDR2 is FQDESV (reference sequence).

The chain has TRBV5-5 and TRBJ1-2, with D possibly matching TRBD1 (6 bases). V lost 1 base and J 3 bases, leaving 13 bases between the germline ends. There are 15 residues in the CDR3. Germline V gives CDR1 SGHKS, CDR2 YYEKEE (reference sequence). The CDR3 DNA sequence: TGTGCCAGCAGCTTGCTCGAACAGGGCGACTATGGCTACACCTTC. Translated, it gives CASSLLEQGDYGYTF.

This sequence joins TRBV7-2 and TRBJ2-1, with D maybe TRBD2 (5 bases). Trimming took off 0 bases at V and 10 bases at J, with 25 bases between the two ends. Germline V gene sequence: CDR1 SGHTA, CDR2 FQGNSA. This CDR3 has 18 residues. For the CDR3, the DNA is TGTGCCAGCAGCTTAGCGCTAGCAGGCGGTATAGGTAAAGGAGAGCAGTTCTTC. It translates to CASSLALAGGIGKGEQFF.

CDR3 sequence (DNA): TGTGCCAGCAGTCGACAGGGGGCAGGAAATCAGCCCCAGCATTTT. Translating it yields CASSRQGAGNQPQHF. J is TRBJ1-5 and V is TRBV6-5; 10 bases agree with TRBD1. The V gene end was trimmed by 5 bases and the J gene end by 4 bases; junction bases not matched to a gene: 5. Germline V gives CDR1 MNHEY, CDR2 SVGAGI. CDR3 size: 15 residues.

The CDR3: CASSSDKGGDYGYTF. The CDR3 nucleotides read TGTGCCAGCAGCAGTGACAAGGGGGGGGACTATGGCTACACCTTC. The rearrangement uses TRBV9 and TRBJ1-2, with a possible D match to TRBD1 (6 bases). This CDR3 has 15 amino acids. V lost 4 bases and J lost 3, with 16 bases in between. Germline V gene data show CDR1 as SGDLS and CDR2 as YYNGEE.

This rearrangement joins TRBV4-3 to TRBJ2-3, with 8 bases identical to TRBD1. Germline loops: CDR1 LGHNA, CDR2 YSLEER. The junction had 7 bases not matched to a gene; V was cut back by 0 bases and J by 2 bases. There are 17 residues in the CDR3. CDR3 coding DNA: TGCGCCAGCAGCCAAGATTGGGGACAGGCCTACACAGATACGCAGTATTTT. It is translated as CASSQDWGQAYTDTQYF.

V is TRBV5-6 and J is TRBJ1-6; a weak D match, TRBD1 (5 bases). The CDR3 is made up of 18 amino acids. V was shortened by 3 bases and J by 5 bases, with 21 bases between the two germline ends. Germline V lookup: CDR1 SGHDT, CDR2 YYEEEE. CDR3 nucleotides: TGTGCCAGCAGCTACCCGACCGTCGGGGGAGAAGATAATTCACCCCTCCACTTT. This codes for CASSYPTVGGEDNSPLHF.

This CDR3 is CASSSLNLAGHGGEQYF. Here the CDR3 DNA reads TGTGCCAGCAGCTCCCTCAACCTAGCGGGGCACGGTGGCGAGCAGTACTTC. The chain recombines TRBV7-2 with TRBJ2-7, with TRBD2 identical over 9 bases. Germline V lookup: CDR1 SGHTA, CDR2 FQGNSA. V trimming: 4 bases; J trimming: 6 bases; junction bases outside the gene matches: 16. This CDR3 is built from 17 residues. The full variable domain, with the rest looked up from reference TRBV7-2 and TRBJ2-7, is GAGVSQSPSNKVTEKGKDVELRCDPISGHTALYWYRQSLGQGLEFLIYFQGNSAPDKSGLPSDRFSAERTGGSVSTLTIQRTQQEDSAVYLCASSSLNLAGHGGEQYFGPGTRLTVT.

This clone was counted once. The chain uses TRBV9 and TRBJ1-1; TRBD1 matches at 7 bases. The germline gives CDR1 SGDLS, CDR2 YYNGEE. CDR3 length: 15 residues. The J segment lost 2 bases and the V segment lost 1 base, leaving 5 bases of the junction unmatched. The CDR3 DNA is TGTGCCAGCAGCGTATCCACAGGGGATAACACTGAAGCTTTCTTT. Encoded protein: CASSVSTGDNTEAFF.

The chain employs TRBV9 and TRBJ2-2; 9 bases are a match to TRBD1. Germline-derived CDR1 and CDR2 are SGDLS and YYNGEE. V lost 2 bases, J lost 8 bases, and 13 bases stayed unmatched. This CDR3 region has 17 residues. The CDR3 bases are TGTGCCAGCAGCGTCAGCGGGACAGGGCCCTCTTCAGGGGAGCTGTTTTTT. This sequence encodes CASSVSGTGPSSGELFF. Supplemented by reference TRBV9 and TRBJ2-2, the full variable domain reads DSGVTQTPKHLITATGQRVTLRCSPRSGDLSVYWYQQSLDQGLQFLIQYYNGEERAKGNILERFSAQQFPDLHSELNLSSLELGDSALYFCASSVSGTGPSSGELFFGEGSRLTVL.

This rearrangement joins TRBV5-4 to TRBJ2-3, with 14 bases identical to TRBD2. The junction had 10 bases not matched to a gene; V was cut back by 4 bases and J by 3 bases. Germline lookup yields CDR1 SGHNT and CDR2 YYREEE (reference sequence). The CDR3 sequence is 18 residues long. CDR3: CASSLGGRTSGRTDTQYF. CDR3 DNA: TGTGCCAGCAGCCTCGGAGGGAGGACTAGCGGGAGGACAGATACGCAGTATTTT.

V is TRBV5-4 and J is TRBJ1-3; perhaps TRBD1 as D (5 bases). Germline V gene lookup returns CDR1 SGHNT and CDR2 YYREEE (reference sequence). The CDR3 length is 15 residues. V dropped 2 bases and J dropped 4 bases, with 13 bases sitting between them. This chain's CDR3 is CASSLGGAAGNTIYF. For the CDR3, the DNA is TGTGCCAGCAGCTTAGGAGGGGCGGCAGGAAACACCATATATTTT.

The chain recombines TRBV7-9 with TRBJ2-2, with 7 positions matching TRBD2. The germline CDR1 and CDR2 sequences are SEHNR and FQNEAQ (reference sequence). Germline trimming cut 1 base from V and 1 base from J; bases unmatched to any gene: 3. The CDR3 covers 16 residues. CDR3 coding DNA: TGTGCCAGCAGCTTAGTAGAGCGGGAGAACACCGGGGAGCTGTTTTTT. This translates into CASSLVERENTGELFF.

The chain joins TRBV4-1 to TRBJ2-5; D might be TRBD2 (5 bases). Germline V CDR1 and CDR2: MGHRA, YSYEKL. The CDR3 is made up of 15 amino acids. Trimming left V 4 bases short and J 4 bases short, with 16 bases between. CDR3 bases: TGCGCCAGCAGCCCAGACGGGGTCCCCCGAGAGACCCAGTACTTC. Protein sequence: CASSPDGVPRETQYF.

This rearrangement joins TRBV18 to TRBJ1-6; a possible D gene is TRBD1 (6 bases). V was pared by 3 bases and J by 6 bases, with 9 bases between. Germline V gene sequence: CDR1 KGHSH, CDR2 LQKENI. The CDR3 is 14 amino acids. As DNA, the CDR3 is TGTGCCAGCTCACCGGGACAACCTAATTCACCCCTCCACTTT. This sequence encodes CASSPGQPNSPLHF.

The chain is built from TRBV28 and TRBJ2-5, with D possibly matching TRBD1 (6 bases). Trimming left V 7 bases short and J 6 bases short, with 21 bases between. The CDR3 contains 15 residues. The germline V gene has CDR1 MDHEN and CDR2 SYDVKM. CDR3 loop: CASTPYWGQTKTQYF. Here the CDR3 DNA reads TGTGCCAGCACCCCTTACTGGGGGCAGACGAAGACCCAGTACTTC.

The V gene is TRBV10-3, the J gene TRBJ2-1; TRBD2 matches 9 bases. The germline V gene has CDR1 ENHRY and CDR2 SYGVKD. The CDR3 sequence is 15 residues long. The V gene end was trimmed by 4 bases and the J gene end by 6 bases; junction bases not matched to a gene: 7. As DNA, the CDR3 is TGTGCCATCAGTGGTGGGACTAGCCGTTCCAATGAGCAGTTCTTC. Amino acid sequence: CAISGGTSRSNEQFF.

CDR3 coding DNA: TGTGCCAGTAGGACCGGGCTAGCGGGACAAGAGACCCAGTACTTC. Protein sequence: CASRTGLAGQETQYF. The chain uses TRBV19 and TRBJ2-5; TRBD2 matches 9 bases. Germline loops: CDR1 LNHDA, CDR2 SQIVND (reference sequence). V dropped 6 bases and J dropped 2; count of bases not matched to a gene: 7. CDR3 size: 15 residues.

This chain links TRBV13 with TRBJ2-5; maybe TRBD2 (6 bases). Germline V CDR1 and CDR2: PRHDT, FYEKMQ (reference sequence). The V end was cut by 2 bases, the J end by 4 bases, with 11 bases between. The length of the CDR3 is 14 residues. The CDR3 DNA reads TGTGCCAGCAGCTTACATCTGGAGGGAGAGACCCAGTACTTC. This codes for CASSLHLEGETQYF.